This paragraph covers one T cell receptor beta chain sequence. The antigen is undetermined. The entry originates in a study of cytomegalovirus exposure and HLA in healthy donors. Use of 60 Vbeta and 13 Jbeta primers characterized the PCR. Libraries were prepared by immunoSEQ multiplex PCR; TCRdb keeps only in-frame clonotypes and omits some of them. The sample holds 200,000 to 250,000 clones; approximately 79% are singletons and the top ten take about 1.8%. Findings of the study overall: The study designated about 180 TCR beta chains cytomegalovirus-associated. A likely sequencing artifact accounted for one observed cluster of highly shared sequence variants. Later analysis associated a missense DCLRE1C variant with TCR beta V- and J-gene trimming. The number of N-insertions in an Asian-associated ancestry cluster was reportedly below the roughly 620-donor mean in a later analysis.

The CDR3 is 17 amino acids. In germline, CDR1 is MNHNS, CDR2 SASEGT. V lost 4 bases to trimming and J lost 1 base, with 17 bases between them. The chain uses TRBV6-1 and TRBJ2-1; TRBD2 might be the D (6 bases). The sequencing sample was made of PBMCs. The sequence came from a man aged 45-65 years in good health and CMV-seronegative. The CDR3 nucleotides read TGTGCCAGCAGTGTCGTGTTTAGCGGTTCTTCCTACAATGAGCAGTTCTTC. Residues: CASSVVFSGSSYNEQFF.